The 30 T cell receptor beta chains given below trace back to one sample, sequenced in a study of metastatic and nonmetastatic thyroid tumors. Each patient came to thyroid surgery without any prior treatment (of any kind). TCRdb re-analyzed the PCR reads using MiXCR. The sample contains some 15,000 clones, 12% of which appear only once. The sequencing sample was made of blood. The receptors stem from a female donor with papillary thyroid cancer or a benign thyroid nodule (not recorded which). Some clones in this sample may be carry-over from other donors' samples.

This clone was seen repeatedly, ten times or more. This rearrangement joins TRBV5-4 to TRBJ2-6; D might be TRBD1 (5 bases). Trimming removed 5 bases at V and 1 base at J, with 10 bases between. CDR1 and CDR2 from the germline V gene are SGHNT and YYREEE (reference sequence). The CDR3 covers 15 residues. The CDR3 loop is CASRIQVSGANVLTF. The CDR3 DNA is TGTGCCAGCAGAATACAGGTTTCTGGGGCCAACGTCCTGACTTTC. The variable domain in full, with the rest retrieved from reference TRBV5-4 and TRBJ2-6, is ETGVTQSPTHLIKTRGQQVTLRCSSQSGHNTVSWYQQALGQGPQFIFQYYREEENGRGNFPPRFSGLQFPNYSSELNVNALELDDSALYLCASRIQVSGANVLTFGAGSRLTVL.

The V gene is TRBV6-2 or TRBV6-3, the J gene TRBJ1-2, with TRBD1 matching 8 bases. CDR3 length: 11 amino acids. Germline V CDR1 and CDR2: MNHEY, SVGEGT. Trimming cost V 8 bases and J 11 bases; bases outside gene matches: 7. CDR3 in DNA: TGTGCCAGCGGTTTGGGACAGGTATACACCTTC. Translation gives CASGLGQVYTF.

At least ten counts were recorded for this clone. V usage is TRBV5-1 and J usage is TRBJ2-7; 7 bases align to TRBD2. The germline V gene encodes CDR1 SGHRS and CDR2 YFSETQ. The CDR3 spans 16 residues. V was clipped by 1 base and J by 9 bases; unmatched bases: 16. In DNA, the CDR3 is TGCGCCAGCAGCTTGACTCCTGAGCCGGGAGGCAGCGTGCAGTACTTC. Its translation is CASSLTPEPGGSVQYF.

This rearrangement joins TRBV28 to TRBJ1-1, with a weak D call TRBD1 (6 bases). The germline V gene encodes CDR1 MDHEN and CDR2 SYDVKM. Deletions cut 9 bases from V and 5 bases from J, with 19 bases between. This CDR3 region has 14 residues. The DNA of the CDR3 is TGTGCCAGAAGTCAGGGACACTCGAAGACTGAAGCTTTCTTT. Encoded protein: CARSQGHSKTEAFF.

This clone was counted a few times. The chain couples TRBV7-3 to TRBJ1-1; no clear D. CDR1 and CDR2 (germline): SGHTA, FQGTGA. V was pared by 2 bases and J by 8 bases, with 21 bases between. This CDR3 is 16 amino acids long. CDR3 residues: CASSLHGSLNLGEAFF. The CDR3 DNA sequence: TGTGCCAGCAGCTTACATGGCAGCCTGAACTTGGGGGAAGCTTTCTTT.

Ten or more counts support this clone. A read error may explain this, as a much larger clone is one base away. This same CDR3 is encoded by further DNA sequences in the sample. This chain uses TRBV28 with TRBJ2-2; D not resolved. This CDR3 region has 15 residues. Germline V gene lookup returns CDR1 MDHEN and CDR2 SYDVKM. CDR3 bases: TGCGCCAGCAGTTTATCGGTGGAGACCACCGGGGAGCTGTTTTTT. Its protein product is CASSLSVETTGELFF.

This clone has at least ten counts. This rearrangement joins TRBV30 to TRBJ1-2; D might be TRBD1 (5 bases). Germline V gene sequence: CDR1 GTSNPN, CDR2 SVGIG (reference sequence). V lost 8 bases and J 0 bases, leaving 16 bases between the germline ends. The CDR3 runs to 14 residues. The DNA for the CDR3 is TGTGCCGTAGAACGACAGTTAGCTAACTATGGCTACACCTTC. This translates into CAVERQLANYGYTF.

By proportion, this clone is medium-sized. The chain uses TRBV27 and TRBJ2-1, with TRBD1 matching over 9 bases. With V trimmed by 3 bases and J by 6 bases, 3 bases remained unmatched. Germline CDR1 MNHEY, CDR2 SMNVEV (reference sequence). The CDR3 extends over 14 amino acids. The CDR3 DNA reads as TGTGCCAGCAGTTTTCGGGGACAGGGCAATGAGCAGTTCTTC. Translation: CASSFRGQGNEQFF.

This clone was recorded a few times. CDR3 residues: CASSLSGEQYF. CDR3 nucleotides: TGTGCCAGCAGCCTCTCTGGCGAGCAGTACTTC. V usage is TRBV7-2 and J usage is TRBJ2-7; D unclear. Germline loops: CDR1 SGHTA, CDR2 FQGNSA. V gave up 5 bases and J gave up 6 bases, with 8 bases separating them. The CDR3 totals 11 residues. Full variable domain (remainder filled in from reference TRBV7-2 and TRBJ2-7): GAGVSQSPSNKVTEKGKDVELRCDPISGHTALYWYRQSLGQGLEFLIYFQGNSAPDKSGLPSDRFSAERTGGSVSTLTIQRTQQEDSAVYLCASSLSGEQYFGPGTRLTVT.

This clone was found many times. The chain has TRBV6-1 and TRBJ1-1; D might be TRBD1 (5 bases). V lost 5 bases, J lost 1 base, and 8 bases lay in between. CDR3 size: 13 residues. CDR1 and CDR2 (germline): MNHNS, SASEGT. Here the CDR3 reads CASSPRENTEAFF. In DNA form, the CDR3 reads TGTGCCAGCAGTCCCAGGGAGAACACTGAAGCTTTCTTT.

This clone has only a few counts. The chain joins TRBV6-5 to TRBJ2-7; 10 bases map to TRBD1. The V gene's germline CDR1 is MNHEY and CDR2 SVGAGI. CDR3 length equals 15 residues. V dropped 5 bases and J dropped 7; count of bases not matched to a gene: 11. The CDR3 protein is CASSTWDRGTEEQYF. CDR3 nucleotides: TGTGCCAGCAGTACTTGGGACAGGGGTACGGAAGAGCAGTACTTC.

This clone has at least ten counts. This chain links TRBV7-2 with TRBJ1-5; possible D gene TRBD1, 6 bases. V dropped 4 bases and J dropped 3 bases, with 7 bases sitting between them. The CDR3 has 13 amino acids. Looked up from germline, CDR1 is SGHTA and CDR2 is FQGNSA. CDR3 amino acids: CASSWTVNQPQHF. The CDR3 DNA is TGTGCCAGCAGCTGGACAGTCAATCAGCCCCAGCATTTT. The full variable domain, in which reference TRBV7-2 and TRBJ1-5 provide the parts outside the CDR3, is GAGVSQSPSNKVTEKGKDVELRCDPISGHTALYWYRQSLGQGLEFLIYFQGNSAPDKSGLPSDRFSAERTGGSVSTLTIQRTQQEDSAVYLCASSWTVNQPQHFGDGTRLSIL.

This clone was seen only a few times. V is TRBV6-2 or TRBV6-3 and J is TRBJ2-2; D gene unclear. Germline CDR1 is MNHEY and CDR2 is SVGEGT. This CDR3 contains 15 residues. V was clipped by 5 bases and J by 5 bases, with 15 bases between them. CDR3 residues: CASSVAAISTGELFF. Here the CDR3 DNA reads TGTGCCAGCAGTGTTGCGGCCATTTCGACCGGGGAGCTGTTTTTT.

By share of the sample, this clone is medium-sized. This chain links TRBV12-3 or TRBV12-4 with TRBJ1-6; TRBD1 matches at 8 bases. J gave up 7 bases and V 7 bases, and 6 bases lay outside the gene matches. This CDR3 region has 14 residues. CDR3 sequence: CASTLQGGNSPLHF. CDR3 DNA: TGTGCCAGCACCCTACAGGGGGGGAATTCACCCCTCCACTTT.

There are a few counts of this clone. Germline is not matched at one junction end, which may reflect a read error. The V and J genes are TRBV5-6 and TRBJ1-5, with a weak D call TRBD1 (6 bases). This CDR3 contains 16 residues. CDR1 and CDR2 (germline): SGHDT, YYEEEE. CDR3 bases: TGTGCCAACAGCTTTGCTTCTCCAGGGGATGGTCAGCCCCAGCATTTT. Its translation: CANSFASPGDGQPQHF.

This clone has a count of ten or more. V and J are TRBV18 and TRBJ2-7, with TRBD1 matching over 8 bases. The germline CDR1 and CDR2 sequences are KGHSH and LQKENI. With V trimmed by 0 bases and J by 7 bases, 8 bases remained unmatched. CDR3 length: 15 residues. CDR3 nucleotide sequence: TGTGCCAGCTCACCACCTTCGGGACAGGAGGGAGAGCAGTACTTC. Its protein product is CASSPPSGQEGEQYF.

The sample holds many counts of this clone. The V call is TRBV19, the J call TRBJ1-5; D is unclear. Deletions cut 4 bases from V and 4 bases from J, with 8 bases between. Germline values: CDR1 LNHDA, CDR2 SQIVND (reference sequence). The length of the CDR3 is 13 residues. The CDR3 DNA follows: TGTGCCAGTAGTACACAAGGAAATCAGCCCCAGCATTTT. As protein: CASSTQGNQPQHF.

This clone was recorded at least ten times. As DNA, the CDR3 is TGTGCCAGCAGTGAAGCGAGCGGGAGGACCTACGAGCAGTACTTC. Its translation is CASSEASGRTYEQYF. The chain is built from TRBV2 and TRBJ2-7; 9 positions agree with TRBD2. This CDR3 comprises 15 residues. J was trimmed by 2 bases and V by 0 bases; bases with no gene match: 2. Looked up from germline, CDR1 is SNHLY and CDR2 is FYNNEI.

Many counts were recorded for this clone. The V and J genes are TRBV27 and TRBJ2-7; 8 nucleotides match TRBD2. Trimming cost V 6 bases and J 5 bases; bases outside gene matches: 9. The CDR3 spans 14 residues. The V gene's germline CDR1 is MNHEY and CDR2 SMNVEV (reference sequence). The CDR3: CASRPGGDGNEQYF. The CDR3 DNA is TGTGCCAGCAGGCCCGGGGGGGATGGAAACGAGCAGTACTTC.

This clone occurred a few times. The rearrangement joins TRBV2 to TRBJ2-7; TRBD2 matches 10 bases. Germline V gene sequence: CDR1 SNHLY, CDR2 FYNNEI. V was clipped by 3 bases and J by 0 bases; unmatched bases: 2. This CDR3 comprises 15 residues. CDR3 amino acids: CASSEASGSSYEQYF. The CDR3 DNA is TGTGCCAGCAGTGAGGCTAGCGGGAGCTCCTACGAGCAGTACTTC.

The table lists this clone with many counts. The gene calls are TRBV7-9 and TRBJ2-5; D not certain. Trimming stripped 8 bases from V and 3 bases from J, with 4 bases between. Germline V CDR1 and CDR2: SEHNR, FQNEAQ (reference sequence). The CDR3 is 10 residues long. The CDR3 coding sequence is TGTGCCAGCGAAAAAGAGACCCAGTACTTC. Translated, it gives CASEKETQYF.

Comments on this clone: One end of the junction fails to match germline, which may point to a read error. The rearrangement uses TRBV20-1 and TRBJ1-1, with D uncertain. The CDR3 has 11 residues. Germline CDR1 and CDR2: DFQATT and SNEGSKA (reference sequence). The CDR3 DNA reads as TGCAGAGCCCGGGTAAACACTGAAACTTTCTTT. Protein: CRARVNTETFF.

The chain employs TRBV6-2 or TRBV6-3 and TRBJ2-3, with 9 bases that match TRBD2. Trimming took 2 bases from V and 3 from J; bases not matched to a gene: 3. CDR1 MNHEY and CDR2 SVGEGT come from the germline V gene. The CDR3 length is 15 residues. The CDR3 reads CASSYTTSGTDTQYF. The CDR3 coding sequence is TGTGCCAGCAGTTACACCACTAGCGGGACAGATACGCAGTATTTT.

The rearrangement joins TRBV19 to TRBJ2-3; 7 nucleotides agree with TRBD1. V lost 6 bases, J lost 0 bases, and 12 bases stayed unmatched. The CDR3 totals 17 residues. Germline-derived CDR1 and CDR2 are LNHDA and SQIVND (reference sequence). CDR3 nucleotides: TGTGCCAGTAGGCGGACAGGACAGTTTTCTAGCACAGATACGCAGTATTTT. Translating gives CASRRTGQFSSTDTQYF. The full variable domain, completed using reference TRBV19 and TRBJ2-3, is DGGITQSPKYLFRKEGQNVTLSCEQNLNHDAMYWYRQDPGQGLRLIYYSQIVNDFQKGDIAEGYSVSREKKESFPLTVTSAQKNPTAFYLCASRRTGQFSSTDTQYFGPGTRLTVL.

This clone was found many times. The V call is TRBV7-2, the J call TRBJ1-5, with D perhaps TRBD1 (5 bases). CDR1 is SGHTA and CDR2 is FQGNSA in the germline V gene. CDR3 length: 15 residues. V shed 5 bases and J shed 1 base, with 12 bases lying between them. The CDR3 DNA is TGTGCCAGCAGCATGCACACAGGCAGCAATCAGCCCCAGCATTTT. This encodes CASSMHTGSNQPQHF.

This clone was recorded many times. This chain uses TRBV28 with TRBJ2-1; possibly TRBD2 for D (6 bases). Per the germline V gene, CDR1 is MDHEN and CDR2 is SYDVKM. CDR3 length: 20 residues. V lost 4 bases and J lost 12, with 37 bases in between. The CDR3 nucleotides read TGTGCCAGCAGTTCCCCAAGAGTCTTAGCGGTCGATGGACAAATATCCGTGCAGTTCTTC. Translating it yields CASSSPRVLAVDGQISVQFF.

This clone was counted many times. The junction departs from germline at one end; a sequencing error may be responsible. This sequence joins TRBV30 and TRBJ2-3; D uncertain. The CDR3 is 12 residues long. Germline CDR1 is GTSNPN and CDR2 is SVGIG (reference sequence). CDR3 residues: CSWGGSTDTQYF. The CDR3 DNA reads TGTTCCTGGGGTGGAAGCACAGATACGCAGTATTTT.

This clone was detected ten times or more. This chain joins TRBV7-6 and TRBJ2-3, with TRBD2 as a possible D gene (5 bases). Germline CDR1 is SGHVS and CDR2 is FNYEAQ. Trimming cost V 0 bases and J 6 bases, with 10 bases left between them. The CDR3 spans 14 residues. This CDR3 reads CASSLAGPGDTQYF. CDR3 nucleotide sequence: TGTGCCAGCAGCTTAGCAGGCCCGGGGGATACGCAGTATTTT.

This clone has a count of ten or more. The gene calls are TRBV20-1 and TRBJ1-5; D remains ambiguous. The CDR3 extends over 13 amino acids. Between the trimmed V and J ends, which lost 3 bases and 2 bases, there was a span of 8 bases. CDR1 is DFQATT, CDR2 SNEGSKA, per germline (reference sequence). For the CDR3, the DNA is TGCAGTGCTAGGGGTGTGGGCAATCAGCCCCAGCATTTT. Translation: CSARGVGNQPQHF.

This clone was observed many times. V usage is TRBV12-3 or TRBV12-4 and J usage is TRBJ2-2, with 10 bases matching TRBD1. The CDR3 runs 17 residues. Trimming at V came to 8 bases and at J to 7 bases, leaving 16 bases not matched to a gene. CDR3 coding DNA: TGTGCCAGCCAACCGTCCCGGGACAGGGGCCAGGGCGGGGAGCTGTTTTTT. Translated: CASQPSRDRGQGGELFF.